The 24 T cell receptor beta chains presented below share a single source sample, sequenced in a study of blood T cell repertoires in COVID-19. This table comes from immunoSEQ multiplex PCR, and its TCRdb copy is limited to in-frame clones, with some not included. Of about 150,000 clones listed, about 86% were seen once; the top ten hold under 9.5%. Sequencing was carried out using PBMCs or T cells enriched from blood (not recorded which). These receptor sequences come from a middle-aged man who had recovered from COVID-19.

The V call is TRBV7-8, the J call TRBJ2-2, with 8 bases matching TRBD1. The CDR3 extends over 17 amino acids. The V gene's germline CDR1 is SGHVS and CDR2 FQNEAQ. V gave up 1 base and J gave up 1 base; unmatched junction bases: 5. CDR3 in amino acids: CASSLVAGTGNTGELFF. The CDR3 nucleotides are TGTGCCAGCAGCTTAGTGGCGGGGACAGGGAACACCGGGGAGCTGTTTTTT.

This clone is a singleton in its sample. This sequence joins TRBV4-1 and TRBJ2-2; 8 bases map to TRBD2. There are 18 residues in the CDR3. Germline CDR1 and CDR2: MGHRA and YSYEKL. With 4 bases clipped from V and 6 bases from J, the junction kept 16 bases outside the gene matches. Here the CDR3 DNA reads TGCGCCAGCAGCCCAATGCAGCGGGGGCCTGCAGTTGCCGGGGAGCTGTTTTTT. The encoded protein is CASSPMQRGPAVAGELFF.

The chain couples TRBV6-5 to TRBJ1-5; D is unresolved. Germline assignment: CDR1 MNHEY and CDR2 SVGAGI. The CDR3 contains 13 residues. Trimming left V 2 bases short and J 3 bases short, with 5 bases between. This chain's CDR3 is CASSYLANQPQHF. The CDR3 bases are TGTGCCAGCAGTTACCTAGCCAATCAGCCCCAGCATTTT.

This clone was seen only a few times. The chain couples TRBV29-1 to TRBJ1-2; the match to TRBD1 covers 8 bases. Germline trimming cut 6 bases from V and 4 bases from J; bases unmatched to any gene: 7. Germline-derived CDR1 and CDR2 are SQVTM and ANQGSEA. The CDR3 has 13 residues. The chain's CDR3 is CSVTGGGGYGYTF. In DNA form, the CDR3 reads TGCAGCGTCACAGGGGGGGGCGGCTATGGCTACACCTTC.

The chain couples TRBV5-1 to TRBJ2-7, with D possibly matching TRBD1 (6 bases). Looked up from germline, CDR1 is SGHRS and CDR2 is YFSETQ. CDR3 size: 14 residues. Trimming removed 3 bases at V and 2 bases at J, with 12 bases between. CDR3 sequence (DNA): TGCGCCAGCAGCTGGGCCAGGGGTCCCTACGAGCAGTACTTC. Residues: CASSWARGPYEQYF.

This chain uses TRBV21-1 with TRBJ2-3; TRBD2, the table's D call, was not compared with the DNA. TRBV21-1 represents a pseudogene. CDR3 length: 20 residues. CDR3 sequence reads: CASSLWAPGLAGGQGDTQYF. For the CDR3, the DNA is TGTGCCAGCAGCCTTTGGGCTCCGGGACTAGCGGGGGGGCAGGGAGATACGCAGTATTTT.

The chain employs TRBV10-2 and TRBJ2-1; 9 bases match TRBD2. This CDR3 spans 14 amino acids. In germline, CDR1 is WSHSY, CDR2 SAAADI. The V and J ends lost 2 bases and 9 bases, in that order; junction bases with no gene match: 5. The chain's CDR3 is CASSEGVAGVEQFF. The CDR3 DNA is TGCGCCAGCAGTGAGGGGGTAGCGGGGGTTGAGCAGTTCTTC.

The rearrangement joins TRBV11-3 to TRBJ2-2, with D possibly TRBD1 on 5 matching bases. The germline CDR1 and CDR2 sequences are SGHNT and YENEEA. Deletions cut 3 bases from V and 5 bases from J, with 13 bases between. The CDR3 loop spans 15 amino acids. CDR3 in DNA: TGTGCCAGCAGCTTGTCCCAGGGTAGGACCGGGGAGCTGTTTTTT. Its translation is CASSLSQGRTGELFF. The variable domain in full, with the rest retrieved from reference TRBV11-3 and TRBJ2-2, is EAGVVQSPRYKIIEKKQPVAFWCNPISGHNTLYWYLQNLGQGPELLIRYENEEAVDDSQLPKDRFSAERLKGVDSTLKIQPAELGDSAVYLCASSLSQGRTGELFFGEGSRLTVL.

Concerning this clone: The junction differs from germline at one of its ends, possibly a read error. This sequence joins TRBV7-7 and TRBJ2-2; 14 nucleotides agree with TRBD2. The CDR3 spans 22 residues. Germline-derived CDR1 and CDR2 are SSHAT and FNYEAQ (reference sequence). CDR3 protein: CASSLVTSGGAIGRWATGELFF. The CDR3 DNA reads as TGTGCTAGCAGCTTAGTGACTAGCGGGGGGGCCATAGGTAGGTGGGCCACCGGGGAGCTGTTTTTT.

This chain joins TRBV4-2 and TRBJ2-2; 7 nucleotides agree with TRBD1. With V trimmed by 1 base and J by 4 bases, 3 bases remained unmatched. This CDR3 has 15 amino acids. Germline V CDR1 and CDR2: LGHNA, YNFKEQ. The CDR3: CASSQGAGGTGELFF. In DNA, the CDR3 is TGTGCCAGCAGCCAAGGGGCAGGGGGCACCGGGGAGCTGTTTTTT.

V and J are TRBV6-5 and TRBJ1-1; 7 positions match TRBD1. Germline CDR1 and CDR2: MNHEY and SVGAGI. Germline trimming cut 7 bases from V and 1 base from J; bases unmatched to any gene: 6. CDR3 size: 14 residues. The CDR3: CASNIGTENTEAFF. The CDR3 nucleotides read TGTGCCAGCAATATAGGGACAGAGAACACTGAAGCTTTCTTT.

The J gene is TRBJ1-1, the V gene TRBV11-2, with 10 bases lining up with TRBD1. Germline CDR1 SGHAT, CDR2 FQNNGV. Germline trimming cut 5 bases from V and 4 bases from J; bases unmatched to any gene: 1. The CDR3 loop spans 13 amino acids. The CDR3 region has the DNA TGTGCCAGCAGCGGACAGGGGGGCACTGAAGCTTTCTTT. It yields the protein CASSGQGGTEAFF.

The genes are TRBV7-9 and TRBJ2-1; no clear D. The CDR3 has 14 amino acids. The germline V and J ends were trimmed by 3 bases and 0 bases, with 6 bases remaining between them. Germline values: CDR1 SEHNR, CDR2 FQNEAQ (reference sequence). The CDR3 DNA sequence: TGTGCCAGCAGCTTGTCCGTCTCCTACAATGAGCAGTTCTTC. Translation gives CASSLSVSYNEQFF.

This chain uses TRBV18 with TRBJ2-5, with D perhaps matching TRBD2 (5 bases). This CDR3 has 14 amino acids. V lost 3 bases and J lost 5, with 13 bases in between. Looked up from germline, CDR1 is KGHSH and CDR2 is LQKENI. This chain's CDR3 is CASSPSSGFETQYF. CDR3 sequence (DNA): TGTGCCAGCTCACCCAGCTCGGGGTTCGAGACCCAGTACTTC.

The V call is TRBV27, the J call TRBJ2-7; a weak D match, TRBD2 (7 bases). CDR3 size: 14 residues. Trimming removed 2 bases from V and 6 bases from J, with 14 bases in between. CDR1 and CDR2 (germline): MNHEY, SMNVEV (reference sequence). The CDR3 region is CASSLQQGGVEQYF. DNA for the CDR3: TGTGCCAGCAGTTTACAACAGGGAGGGGTCGAGCAGTACTTC.

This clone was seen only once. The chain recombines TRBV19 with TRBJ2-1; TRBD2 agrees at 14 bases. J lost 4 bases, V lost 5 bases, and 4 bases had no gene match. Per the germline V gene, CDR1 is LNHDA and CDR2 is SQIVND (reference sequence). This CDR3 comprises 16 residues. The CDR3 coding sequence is TGTGCCAGTAGTCCCGGACTAGCGGGGGGTTACAATGAGCAGTTCTTC. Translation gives CASSPGLAGGYNEQFF.

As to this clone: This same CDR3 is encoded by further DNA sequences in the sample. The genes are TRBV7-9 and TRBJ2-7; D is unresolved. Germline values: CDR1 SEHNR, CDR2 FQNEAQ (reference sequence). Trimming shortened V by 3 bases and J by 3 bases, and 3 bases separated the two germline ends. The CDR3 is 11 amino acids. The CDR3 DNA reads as TGTGCCAGCAGCTTTAACTACGAGCAGTACTTC. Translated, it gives CASSFNYEQYF.

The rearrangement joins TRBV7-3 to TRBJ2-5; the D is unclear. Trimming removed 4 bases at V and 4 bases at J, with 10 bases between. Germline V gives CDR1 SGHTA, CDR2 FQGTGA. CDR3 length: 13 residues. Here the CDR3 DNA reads TGTGCCAGCAGCTGGAGCAACGGAGAGACCCAGTACTTC. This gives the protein CASSWSNGETQYF.

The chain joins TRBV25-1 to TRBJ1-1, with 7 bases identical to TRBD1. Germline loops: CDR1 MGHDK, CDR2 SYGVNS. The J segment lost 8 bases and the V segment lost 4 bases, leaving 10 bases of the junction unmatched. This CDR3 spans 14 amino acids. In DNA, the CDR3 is TGTGCCAGCAGTGGTGCTACGGGGACAGTCGAAGCTTTCTTT. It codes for CASSGATGTVEAFF.

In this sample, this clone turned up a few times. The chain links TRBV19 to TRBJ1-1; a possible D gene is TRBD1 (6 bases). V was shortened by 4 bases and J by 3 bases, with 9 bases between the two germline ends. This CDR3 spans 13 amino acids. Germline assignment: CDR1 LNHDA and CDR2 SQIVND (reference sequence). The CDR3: CASSKQGYTEAFF. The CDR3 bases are TGTGCCAGTAGTAAACAGGGCTACACTGAAGCTTTCTTT.

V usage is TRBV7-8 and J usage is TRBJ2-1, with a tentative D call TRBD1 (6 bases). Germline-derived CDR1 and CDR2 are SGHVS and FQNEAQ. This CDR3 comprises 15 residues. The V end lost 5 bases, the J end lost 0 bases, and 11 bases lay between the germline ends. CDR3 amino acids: CASSGGGFSYNEQFF. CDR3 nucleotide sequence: TGTGCCAGCAGCGGGGGCGGGTTCTCCTACAATGAGCAGTTCTTC.

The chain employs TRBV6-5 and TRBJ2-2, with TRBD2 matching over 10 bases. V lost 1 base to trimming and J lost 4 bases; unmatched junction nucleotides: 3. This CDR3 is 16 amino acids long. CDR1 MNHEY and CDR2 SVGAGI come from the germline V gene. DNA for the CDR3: TGTGCCAGCAGTTACTGGGCTAGCGGGGGCACCGGGGAGCTGTTTTTT. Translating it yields CASSYWASGGTGELFF.

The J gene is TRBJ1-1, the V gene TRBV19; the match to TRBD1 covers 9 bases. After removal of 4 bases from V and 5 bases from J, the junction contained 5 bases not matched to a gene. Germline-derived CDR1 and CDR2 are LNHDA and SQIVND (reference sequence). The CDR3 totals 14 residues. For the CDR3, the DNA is TGTGCCAGTAGTAAACAGGGGGCATTAACTGAAGCTTTCTTT. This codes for CASSKQGALTEAFF.

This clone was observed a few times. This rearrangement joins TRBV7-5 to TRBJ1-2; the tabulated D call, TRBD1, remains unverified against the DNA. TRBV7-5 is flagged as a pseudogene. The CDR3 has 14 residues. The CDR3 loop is CARSGAFELWGYTF. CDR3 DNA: TGTGCCAGAAGCGGGGCCTTCGAGCTCTGGGGCTACACCTTC.